These 32 T cell receptor beta chains were all obtained from the same sample, sequenced in a study of blood T cell repertoires in COVID-19. The repertoire was sequenced with immunoSEQ multiplex PCR; TCRdb's copy has only in-frame clones and lacks some. The repertoire holds about 120,000 clones, with 85% as singletons. What was sequenced was peripheral blood. These TCRs come from a man older than 75 with active or convalescent COVID-19.

The rearrangement links TRBV5-1 to TRBJ2-3, with 8 nucleotides matching TRBD2. In germline, CDR1 is SGHRS, CDR2 YFSETQ. The CDR3 length is 14 residues. Trimming at V came to 5 bases and at J to 5 bases, leaving 7 bases not matched to a gene. DNA of the CDR3: TGCGCCAGCAGGTACGGGGGGGCCGGAGATACGCAGTATTTT. It translates to CASRYGGAGDTQYF.

The genes are TRBV19 and TRBJ1-5; 12 nucleotides align to TRBD1. The CDR3 length is 15 residues. Germline V lookup: CDR1 LNHDA, CDR2 SQIVND (reference sequence). Trimming at V came to 5 bases and at J to 5 bases, leaving 4 bases not matched to a gene. The CDR3 reads CASSRGQGAYQPQHF. As DNA, the CDR3 is TGTGCCAGTAGTCGGGGACAGGGGGCCTATCAGCCCCAGCATTTT.

This chain connects TRBV6-2 or TRBV6-3 to TRBJ2-1; TRBD2 is a possible D gene (5 bases). With 0 bases removed from V and 2 bases from J, the gap between germline ends came to 8 bases. Germline V gene lookup returns CDR1 MNHEY and CDR2 SVGEGT. The CDR3 sequence is 15 residues long. The CDR3 protein is CASSYSSAAYNEQFF. The CDR3 nucleotides read TGTGCCAGCAGTTACTCTTCAGCGGCCTACAATGAGCAGTTCTTC.

The chain couples TRBV3-1 (or the pseudogene TRBV3-2) to TRBJ1-1; D unclear. V lost 2 bases, J lost 4 bases, and 8 bases lay in between. CDR3 length: 13 amino acids. Germline CDR1 and CDR2: LGHDT and YNNKEL (reference sequence). The CDR3 DNA reads as TGTGCCAGCAGCCAATGGGCGATCACTGAAGCTTTCTTT. Encoded protein: CASSQWAITEAFF.

The rearrangement links TRBV3-1 (or the pseudogene TRBV3-2) to TRBJ2-5; D gene unclear. This CDR3 contains 13 residues. The V gene's germline CDR1 is LGHDT and CDR2 YNNKEL (reference sequence). Trimming cost V 4 bases and J 2 bases, with 8 bases left between them. This CDR3 is CASSRSRQETQYF. CDR3 sequence (DNA): TGTGCCAGCAGCCGGAGTAGGCAAGAGACCCAGTACTTC.

This chain links TRBV3-1 (or the pseudogene TRBV3-2) with TRBJ1-5, with 7 nucleotides matching TRBD1. CDR1 is LGHDT and CDR2 is YNNKEL in the germline V gene (reference sequence). After removal of 6 bases from V and 6 bases from J, the junction contained 5 bases not matched to a gene. The CDR3 is 13 amino acids. DNA for the CDR3: TGTGCCAGCAGAGGGGGCCTGGGTCAGCCCCAGCATTTT. This gives the protein CASRGGLGQPQHF.

The chain couples TRBV3-1 (or the pseudogene TRBV3-2) to TRBJ2-5, with D perhaps matching TRBD2 (6 bases). Trimming stripped 2 bases from V and 5 bases from J, with 15 bases between. The CDR3 runs to 15 residues. Germline CDR1 and CDR2: LGHDT and YNNKEL (reference sequence). DNA of the CDR3: TGTGCCAGCAGCCAAACCGGCGGGGTCTGGGAGACCCAGTACTTC. The encoded protein is CASSQTGGVWETQYF.

This chain joins TRBV7-9 and TRBJ1-2; 9 bases align to TRBD1. V lost 5 bases to trimming and J lost 0 bases; unmatched junction nucleotides: 13. The germline V gene encodes CDR1 SEHNR and CDR2 FQNEAQ (reference sequence). This CDR3 is built from 18 residues. Here the CDR3 reads CASSPPTGRQGANYGYTF. CDR3 nucleotides: TGTGCCAGCAGCCCACCTACCGGGAGACAGGGGGCTAACTATGGCTACACCTTC.

This rearrangement joins TRBV15 to TRBJ2-1; TRBD2 is a possible D gene (7 bases). CDR1 and CDR2 from the germline V gene are LNHNV and YYDKDF (reference sequence). V lost 4 bases, J lost 7 bases, and 8 bases lay in between. CDR3 length equals 12 residues. The CDR3 nucleotides read TGTGCCACCAGCAAGGGGGGGAATGAGCAGTTCTTC. It specifies CATSKGGNEQFF.

The chain couples TRBV25-1 to TRBJ2-5; the D gene is possibly TRBD2 (7 bases). The germline gives CDR1 MGHDK, CDR2 SYGVNS. CDR3 length: 15 residues. Trimming removed 9 bases at V and 7 bases at J, with 24 bases between. Here the CDR3 reads CASDNSGGPLGTQYF. CDR3 bases: TGTGCCAGTGATAATTCCGGGGGGCCCCTCGGGACCCAGTACTTC.

This chain uses TRBV18 with TRBJ2-2; perhaps TRBD1 as D (6 bases). The CDR3 has 16 residues. Germline V gives CDR1 KGHSH, CDR2 LQKENI. The V and J ends lost 2 bases and 2 bases respectively, with 12 bases between them. CDR3 in DNA: TGTGCCAGCTCACCAGTGACAGGACGAAACACCGGGGAGCTGTTTTTT. Its translation: CASSPVTGRNTGELFF.

The chain is built from TRBV12-3 or TRBV12-4 and TRBJ1-6; D gene ambiguous. V lost 1 base and J lost 7, with 5 bases in between. The CDR3 is made up of 13 amino acids. The CDR3 spells CASSLVENSPLHF. CDR3 DNA sequence: TGTGCCAGCAGTTTAGTAGAGAATTCACCCCTCCACTTT.

CDR3 sequence: CASSPGRGTAYNYGYTF. DNA of the CDR3: TGTGCCAGCAGCCCCGGGCGGGGGACTGCCTATAACTATGGCTACACCTTC. This rearrangement joins TRBV7-9 to TRBJ1-2; D may be TRBD1 (5 bases). The V gene lost 5 bases and the J gene lost 1 base, with 20 bases spanning the gap. CDR3 length: 17 residues. The germline V gene has CDR1 SEHNR and CDR2 FQNEAQ (reference sequence). Based on the CDR3 plus reference TRBV7-9 and TRBJ1-2, the full variable domain is DTGVSQNPRHKITKRGQNVTFRCDPISEHNRLYWYRQTLGQGPEFLTYFQNEAQLEKSRLLSDRFSAERPKGSFSTLEIQRTEQGDSAMYLCASSPGRGTAYNYGYTFGSGTRLTVV.

This clone has only one observation. V and J are TRBV7-9 and TRBJ2-1; D remains unclear. Between the trimmed V and J ends, which lost 5 bases and 2 bases, there was a span of 10 bases. The CDR3 is 14 amino acids. Germline V gene data show CDR1 as SEHNR and CDR2 as FQNEAQ (reference sequence). DNA for the CDR3: TGTGCCAGCAGCAGAGATGGTACCTACAATGAGCAGTTCTTC. Its translation: CASSRDGTYNEQFF.

The chain couples TRBV4-2 to TRBJ1-2; the match to TRBD1 covers 8 bases. The CDR3 has 14 amino acids. J gave up 8 bases and V 2 bases, and 7 bases lay outside the gene matches. Germline CDR1 reads LGHNA; CDR2 reads YNFKEQ. In DNA form, the CDR3 reads TGTGCCAGCAGCCAACTCAGGGGGCAGGGGGGCTACACCTTC. As protein: CASSQLRGQGGYTF.

CDR3 amino acids: CASSYSGLSLEAFF. The DNA of the CDR3 is TGTGCCAGCAGTTATTCGGGACTTAGCCTTGAAGCTTTCTTT. The V and J genes are TRBV6-5 and TRBJ1-1, with D possibly TRBD1 on 5 matching bases. There are 14 residues in the CDR3. Germline values: CDR1 MNHEY, CDR2 SVGAGI. V was trimmed by 3 bases and J by 7 bases, leaving 15 bases between them.

This clone was found once. The chain has TRBV9 and TRBJ2-2; 7 bases agree with TRBD1. J lost 8 bases, V lost 3 bases, and 10 bases had no gene match. Germline assignment: CDR1 SGDLS and CDR2 YYNGEE. The CDR3 is 15 amino acids. CDR3 in amino acids: CASSARQGSTGELFF. The CDR3 nucleotides are TGTGCCAGCAGCGCCCGACAGGGTAGTACGGGGGAGCTGTTTTTT.

The V call is TRBV2, the J call TRBJ2-7; a possible D gene is TRBD2 (6 bases). CDR1 is SNHLY and CDR2 is FYNNEI in the germline V gene. This CDR3 contains 11 residues. V lost 5 bases to trimming and J lost 12 bases, with 14 bases between them. The CDR3 sequence is CASSFSGSGYF. In DNA, the CDR3 is TGTGCCAGCAGTTTCAGCGGGTCTGGGTACTTC.

Only a few counts were recorded for this clone. This sequence joins TRBV25-1 and TRBJ2-7, with 7 bases that match TRBD1. Trimming took 2 bases from V and 2 from J; bases not matched to a gene: 15. The CDR3 extends over 18 amino acids. Germline assignment: CDR1 MGHDK and CDR2 SYGVNS. CDR3 amino acids: CASSEQSRQGLRPYEQYF. CDR3 DNA sequence: TGTGCCAGCAGTGAACAGTCCCGACAGGGATTAAGACCCTACGAGCAGTACTTC.

This sequence joins TRBV6-2 or TRBV6-3 and TRBJ2-7, with 11 positions matching TRBD2. From germline, CDR1 is MNHEY and CDR2 SVGEGT. J lost 6 bases, V lost 7 bases, and 8 bases had no gene match. The CDR3 is 14 residues long. The CDR3: CASIPSGRRGEQYF. The CDR3 nucleotides read TGTGCCAGCATCCCTAGCGGGAGGAGAGGCGAGCAGTACTTC.

The gene calls are TRBV18 and TRBJ2-7; TRBD2 matches at 7 bases. CDR1 KGHSH and CDR2 LQKENI come from the germline V gene. CDR3 length equals 17 residues. After removal of 3 bases from V and 4 bases from J, the junction contained 15 bases not matched to a gene. In DNA, the CDR3 is TGTGCCAGCTCACCTGCTAGCGGTAGAACGGGCCGTTACGAGCAGTACTTC. This encodes CASSPASGRTGRYEQYF.

This clone was seen once. The rearrangement links TRBV10-3 to TRBJ1-2, with D unresolved. V lost 4 bases and J lost 6, with 12 bases in between. The CDR3 runs to 13 residues. Germline V gives CDR1 ENHRY, CDR2 SYGVKD. This chain's CDR3 is CAISAQPGDGYTF. In nucleotides, the CDR3 is TGTGCCATCAGTGCACAGCCCGGGGATGGCTACACCTTC.

The chain joins TRBV7-2 to TRBJ2-2, with 9 nucleotides matching TRBD1. The junction had 7 bases not matched to a gene; V was cut back by 5 bases and J by 9 bases. The germline V gene has CDR1 SGHTA and CDR2 FQGNSA. The CDR3 consists of 14 residues. In DNA, the CDR3 is TGTGCCAGCAGCCCGGGACAGGGTATTAGGGAGCTGTTTTTT. This encodes CASSPGQGIRELFF.

The J gene is TRBJ1-3, the V gene TRBV5-1; no clear D gene. This CDR3 is 14 amino acids long. V was trimmed by 0 bases and J by 0 bases, leaving 4 bases between them. CDR1 is SGHRS, CDR2 YFSETQ, per germline. DNA of the CDR3: TGCGCCAGCAGCTTGGCCTACTCTGGAAACACCATATATTTT. Translating gives CASSLAYSGNTIYF.

The chain employs TRBV7-2 and TRBJ2-3, with 8 nucleotides matching TRBD2. The CDR3 is 15 amino acids. Germline V gene sequence: CDR1 SGHTA, CDR2 FQGNSA. V lost 4 bases and J lost 3; bases outside the gene matches: 6. The CDR3 loop reads CASSSSGLTTDTQYF. DNA for the CDR3: TGTGCCAGCAGCTCTAGCGGGTTAACTACAGATACGCAGTATTTT. The entire variable domain, with the rest obtained from reference TRBV7-2 and TRBJ2-3, is as follows: GAGVSQSPSNKVTEKGKDVELRCDPISGHTALYWYRQSLGQGLEFLIYFQGNSAPDKSGLPSDRFSAERTGGSVSTLTIQRTQQEDSAVYLCASSSSGLTTDTQYFGPGTRLTVL.

The chain employs TRBV14 and TRBJ2-7; a weak D match, TRBD2 (5 bases). The V gene lost 0 bases and the J gene lost 3 bases, with 12 bases spanning the gap. CDR3 length equals 15 residues. Germline V gene sequence: CDR1 SGHDN, CDR2 FVKESK. CDR3 sequence reads: CASSQEPSSFYEQYF. The CDR3, as DNA: TGTGCCAGCAGCCAAGAGCCTAGCTCCTTCTACGAGCAGTACTTC.

This clone turned up a few times. The chain combines TRBV11-2 with TRBJ1-2; D call uncertain. V gave up 2 bases and J gave up 0 bases, with 4 bases separating them. CDR3 length: 13 amino acids. CDR1 and CDR2 from the germline V gene are SGHAT and FQNNGV. CDR3 residues: CASSLRANYGYTF. The CDR3 region has the DNA TGTGCCAGCAGCTTACGAGCTAACTATGGCTACACCTTC. The variable domain in full, completed from reference TRBV11-2 and TRBJ1-2, reads EAGVAQSPRYKIIEKRQSVAFWCNPISGHATLYWYQQILGQGPKLLIQFQNNGVVDDSQLPKDRFSAERLKGVDSTLKIQPAKLEDSAVYLCASSLRANYGYTFGSGTRLTVV.

The chain is built from TRBV12-5 and TRBJ2-5, with TRBD1 matching over 10 bases. V trimming: 6 bases; J trimming: 5 bases; junction bases outside the gene matches: 9. The length of the CDR3 is 15 residues. CDR1 and CDR2 (germline): LGHNT, FRNRAP. As DNA, the CDR3 is TGTGCTAGTGGCTCGGGACAGGGGATGTGGGAGACCCAGTACTTC. Its protein is CASGSGQGMWETQYF.

V usage is TRBV28 and J usage is TRBJ1-2, with D perhaps TRBD1 (5 bases). The CDR3 is made up of 13 amino acids. CDR1 and CDR2 from the germline V gene are MDHEN and SYDVKM. V was clipped by 5 bases and J by 3 bases, with 10 bases between them. The CDR3 region has the DNA TGTGCCAGCAGTGTGACAGCCTACTATGGCTACACCTTC. Translating gives CASSVTAYYGYTF.

This rearrangement joins TRBV18 to TRBJ2-7; 7 nucleotides match TRBD2. With V trimmed by 6 bases and J by 2 bases, 7 bases remained unmatched. The CDR3 has 14 residues. Germline assignment: CDR1 KGHSH and CDR2 LQKENI. In DNA form, the CDR3 reads TGTGCCAGCTCGCGGGAGTCCCTAACCTACGAGCAGTACTTC. Residues: CASSRESLTYEQYF. Together with reference TRBV18 and TRBJ2-7, the CDR3 gives the full variable domain: NAGVMQNPRHLVRRRGQEARLRCSPMKGHSHVYWYRQLPEEGLKFMVYLQKENIIDESGMPKERFSAEFPKEGPSILRIQQVVRGDSAAYFCASSRESLTYEQYFGPGTRLTVT.

The chain combines TRBV6-2 or TRBV6-3 with TRBJ2-7; 7 nucleotides match TRBD2. J lost 7 bases, V lost 2 bases, and 5 bases had no gene match. In germline, CDR1 is MNHEY, CDR2 SVGEGT. This CDR3 has 13 amino acids. The CDR3 DNA follows: TGTGCCAGCAGTTACATGCAGGGAGGGGAGCAGTACTTC. This translates into CASSYMQGGEQYF.

The chain has TRBV29-1 and TRBJ1-5; TRBD1 aligns across 7 bases. The trim removed 4 bases at V and 3 bases at J, leaving 6 bases unmatched. CDR1 SQVTM and CDR2 ANQGSEA come from the germline V gene. The CDR3 covers 14 residues. The CDR3 sequence is CSVGGTGDNQPQHF. The CDR3 DNA reads as TGCAGCGTTGGGGGAACAGGGGACAATCAGCCCCAGCATTTT.